This T cell receptor beta chain came from a study of T cells in Graves' hyperthyroidism and ophthalmopathy. CDR3 length: 15 residues. V was cut by 0 bases and J by 0 bases, with 6 bases left in between. Looked up from germline, CDR1 is SGHAT and CDR2 is FQNNGV. This clonotype was observed at least ten times. Its antigen remains unidentified. Points from the study as a whole: Blood samples included most of the expanded thyroid clonotypes exceeding 0.001.

Patients aged 18 to 65 had newly diagnosed hyperthyroidism lasting under 2 months. Reasons for excluding patients were uncontrolled infection, other autoimmune disease, pregnancy or lactation. It was roughly 10 ml of fresh peripheral blood that supplied the PBMCs. Template material for amplifying TCR beta CDR3 regions consisted of RNA transcripts. The TCR CDR3 first-round RT-PCR relied on the HTBI primer set. A single record per CDR3 protein comes from TCRdb applying MiXCR to the multiplex PCR reads. The profile shows around 450,000 distinct CDR3 sequences, roughly an eighth of them singletons. The genes are TRBV11-2 and TRBJ2-1; D gene unclear. Sequences were obtained from blood. The TCR was taken from a woman aged 18-29 years with Graves' hyperthyroidism. The CDR3 region is CASSLDPDSYNEQFF. The CDR3, as DNA: TGTGCCAGCAGCTTAGATCCCGACTCCTACAATGAGCAGTTCTTC.